The sample holds a few counts of the clone carrying this T cell receptor (beta chain). At one end, the junction sequence differs from germline, possibly due to a read error. The sample originates from a study of T-cell reconstitution after alpha-beta-depleted transplantation in children. Unique molecular identifiers were incorporated into the prepared TCRbeta library. TCRdb recomputed calls from the PCR reads with MiXCR, one row per CDR3 protein. In the table there are approximately 400,000 distinct CDR3 sequences, about a tenth of which are singletons. The germline CDR1 and CDR2 sequences are SGHTA and FQGNSA. The CDR3 contains 9 residues.

The chain combines TRBV7-2 with TRBJ1-5; D is unclear. This TCR was sampled from a human donor who donated a stem cell graft to a child with acute myeloid leukemia. Sequences were derived from PBMCs from the stem cell graft donor, sampled from the stem cell graft. CDR3 coding DNA: TGTGCCAGCAAGCAGCCCCAGCATTTT. This gives the protein CASKQPQHF.